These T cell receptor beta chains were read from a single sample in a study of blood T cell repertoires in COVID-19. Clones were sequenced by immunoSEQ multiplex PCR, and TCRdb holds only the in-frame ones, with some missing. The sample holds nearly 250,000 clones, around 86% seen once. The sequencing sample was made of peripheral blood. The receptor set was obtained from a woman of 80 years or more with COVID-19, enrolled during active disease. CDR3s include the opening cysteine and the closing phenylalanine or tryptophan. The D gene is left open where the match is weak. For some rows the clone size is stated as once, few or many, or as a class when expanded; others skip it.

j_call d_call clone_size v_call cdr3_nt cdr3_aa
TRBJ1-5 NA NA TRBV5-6 TGTGCCAGCAGCTTAGGAGGGAGCAATCAGCCCCAGCATTTT CASSLGGSNQPQHF
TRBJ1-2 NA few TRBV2 TGTGCCAGCAGTGACGGTCAGGGGTATGGCTACACCTTC CASSDGQGYGYTF
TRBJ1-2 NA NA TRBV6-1 TGTGCCAGCAGTGATCCAGGGAACTATGGCTACACCTTC CASSDPGNYGYTF
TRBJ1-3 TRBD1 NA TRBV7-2 TGTGCCAGCAGCTTCCCGCTGACAGGGGCTGGAAACACCATATATTTT CASSFPLTGAGNTIYF
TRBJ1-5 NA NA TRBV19 TGTGCCAGTAGTCCGGTGGACGCCGGGAACAATCAGCCCCAGCATTTT CASSPVDAGNNQPQHF
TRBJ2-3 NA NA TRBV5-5 TGTGCCAGCAGCATGGACTTAAACACAGATACGCAGTATTTT CASSMDLNTDTQYF
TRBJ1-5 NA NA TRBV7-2 TGTGCCAGCAGCCCAGGCAGGAAGTCCAATCAGCCCCAGCATTTT CASSPGRKSNQPQHF
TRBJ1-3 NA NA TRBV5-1 TGCGCCAGCAGCTTGGCAGGGGCTGGAAACACCATATATTTT CASSLAGAGNTIYF
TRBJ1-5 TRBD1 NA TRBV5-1 TGCGCCAGCAGCTTCTCAGGGGGCGATCAGCCCCAGCATTTT CASSFSGGDQPQHF
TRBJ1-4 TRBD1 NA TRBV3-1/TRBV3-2 TGTGCCAGCAGCTCCAGGACAGGGACGCGAGAAAAACTGTTTTTT CASSSRTGTREKLFF
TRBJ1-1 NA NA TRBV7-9 TGTGCCAGCAGCTTCGGAGGGGAATTCTTCTTT CASSFGGEFFF
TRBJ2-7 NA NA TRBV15 TGTGCCACCAGCGTCATGTGGGGGCCATCCTACGAGCAGTACTTC CATSVMWGPSYEQYF
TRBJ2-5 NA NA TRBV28 TGTGCCAGCACCCGGAGCCAAGAGACCCAGTACTTC CASTRSQETQYF
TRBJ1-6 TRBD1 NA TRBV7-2 TGTGCCAGCAGCTTAGGGGACAGCTATAATTCACCCCTCCACTTT CASSLGDSYNSPLHF
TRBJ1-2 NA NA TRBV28 TGTGCCAGCACTCGAGGCATGGTTACTAACTATGGCTACACCTTC CASTRGMVTNYGYTF
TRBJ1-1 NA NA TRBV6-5 TGTGCCACCAGTAGAGGCAGCATGAACACTGAAGCTTTCTTT CATSRGSMNTEAFF
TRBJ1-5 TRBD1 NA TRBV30 TGTGCCTGGGGCCCCACAGGGGTCAATCAGCCCCAGCATTTT CAWGPTGVNQPQHF
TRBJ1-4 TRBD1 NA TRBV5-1 TGCGCCAGCAGTTACCAGGGGGCAGGGGCTAATGAAAAACTGTTTTTT CASSYQGAGANEKLFF
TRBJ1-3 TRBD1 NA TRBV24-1 TGTGCCACCAGTGACACTACAGGGGCCGGAAACACCATATATTTT CATSDTTGAGNTIYF
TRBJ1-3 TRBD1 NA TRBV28 TGTGCCAGCACTGGACAGGGGTATGGAAACACCATATATTTT CASTGQGYGNTIYF
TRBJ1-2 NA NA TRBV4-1 TGCGCCAGCAGCCCAATCGTACTGTCCCAGGGTTGGAATGGCTACACCTTC CASSPIVLSQGWNGYTF
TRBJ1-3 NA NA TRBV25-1 TGTGCCAGCAGTGACGAGCCGCCTGGAAACACCATATATTTT CASSDEPPGNTIYF
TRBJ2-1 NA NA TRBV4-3 TGCGCCAGCAGCCAAGGCCCAGGGGGGCCAGACAATGAGCAGTTCTTC CASSQGPGGPDNEQFF